One and the same sample provided the 21 T cell receptor beta chains below, sequenced in a study of blood T cell repertoires in COVID-19. The protocol was immunoSEQ multiplex PCR, while the TCRdb copy is restricted to in-frame clones and leaves out a portion. Of under 200,000 clones in the sample, 80% were seen once. Material: PBMCs or T cells enriched from blood (not recorded which). These receptor sequences come from a woman aged 60-70 years who had recovered from COVID-19.

This clone came up once. V and J are TRBV3-1 (or the pseudogene TRBV3-2) and TRBJ1-2, with D hard to call. CDR1 LGHDT and CDR2 YNNKEL come from the germline V gene (reference sequence). This CDR3 spans 16 amino acids. V was cut by 4 bases and J by 5 bases, with 20 bases left in between. The CDR3 DNA follows: TGTGCCAGCAGCCCACCAGCGGGCTACTACGGATATGGCTACACCTTC. Encoded protein: CASSPPAGYYGYGYTF.

The chain combines TRBV18 with TRBJ2-7, with TRBD2 as a possible D gene (5 bases). Germline CDR1 KGHSH, CDR2 LQKENI. V lost 3 bases and J 7 bases, leaving 16 bases between the germline ends. The CDR3 runs 14 residues. The chain's CDR3 is CASSPSPGKEEQYF. The CDR3, as DNA: TGTGCCAGCTCACCCTCCCCCGGGAAAGAGGAGCAGTACTTC.

V and J are TRBV4-1 and TRBJ2-1; 8 nucleotides agree with TRBD2. Looked up from germline, CDR1 is MGHRA and CDR2 is YSYEKL. The ends lost 0 bases at V and 2 bases at J; junction bases unmatched: 6. The CDR3 extends over 17 amino acids. The CDR3 loop reads CASSQDPTSGPYNEQFF. As DNA, the CDR3 is TGCGCCAGCAGCCAAGATCCCACTAGCGGCCCCTACAATGAGCAGTTCTTC.

The J gene is TRBJ2-7, the V gene TRBV14; a weak D match, TRBD1 (6 bases). The V gene lost 3 bases and the J gene lost 3 bases, with 15 bases spanning the gap. Germline V CDR1 and CDR2: SGHDN, FVKESK. CDR3 size: 15 residues. CDR3 nucleotide sequence: TGTGCCAGCAGCCACGGTGGCAGGGGTCTCTACGAGCAGTACTTC. Amino acid sequence: CASSHGGRGLYEQYF.

The V gene is TRBV6-1, the J gene TRBJ1-4; 7 nucleotides align to TRBD1. The V gene's germline CDR1 is MNHNS and CDR2 SASEGT. V lost 6 bases to trimming and J lost 0 bases; unmatched junction nucleotides: 4. The CDR3 contains 15 residues. This CDR3 reads CASRADRATNEKLFF. Written as DNA, the CDR3 is TGTGCCAGCAGGGCCGACAGGGCAACTAATGAAAAACTGTTTTTT.

J is TRBJ1-3 and V is TRBV14, with D uncertain. CDR1 and CDR2 (germline): SGHDN, FVKESK. The CDR3 has 13 residues. V was cut by 1 base and J by 1 base, with 2 bases left in between. CDR3 in amino acids: CASSQASGNTIYF. As DNA, the CDR3 is TGTGCCAGCAGCCAAGCTTCTGGAAACACCATATATTTT.

The chain couples TRBV6-4 to TRBJ1-6; TRBD1 matches at 11 bases. V trimming: 3 bases; J trimming: 8 bases; junction bases outside the gene matches: 3. This CDR3 is built from 15 residues. Per germline, CDR1 MRHNA and CDR2 SNTAGT. The CDR3: CASSEGDRGDSPLHF. The CDR3 coding sequence is TGTGCCAGCAGTGAAGGGGACAGGGGGGATTCACCCCTCCACTTT.

V gene TRBV3-1 (or the pseudogene TRBV3-2) combines with J gene TRBJ1-2; maybe TRBD1 (6 bases). The CDR3 loop spans 15 amino acids. Germline lookup yields CDR1 LGHDT and CDR2 YNNKEL (reference sequence). The germline V and J ends were trimmed by 2 bases and 6 bases, with 16 bases remaining between them. In nucleotides, the CDR3 is TGTGCCAGCAGCCAATTTTCAGGGGATATAGATGGCTACACCTTC. This translates into CASSQFSGDIDGYTF.

The rearrangement links TRBV5-6 to TRBJ1-6; D gene unclear. Germline V CDR1 and CDR2: SGHDT, YYEEEE. The CDR3 extends over 14 amino acids. Trimming removed 0 bases at V and 8 bases at J, with 9 bases between. CDR3 sequence reads: CASSLDREDSPLHF. In DNA form, the CDR3 reads TGTGCCAGCAGCTTGGATCGGGAGGATTCACCCCTCCACTTT.

This clone was seen a few times. V usage is TRBV15 and J usage is TRBJ2-1, with TRBD1 as a possible D gene (5 bases). The CDR3 is 15 amino acids. The germline V gene has CDR1 LNHNV and CDR2 YYDKDF (reference sequence). The V gene lost 0 bases and the J gene lost 7 bases, with 13 bases spanning the gap. The CDR3 DNA reads TGTGCCACCAGCAGAGAAGGCAGGGTCAGGAATGAGCAGTTCTTC. Its protein product is CATSREGRVRNEQFF.

About this clone: Other DNA sequences within the sample encode an identical CDR3. The chain joins TRBV9 to TRBJ1-1, with D unresolved. Per germline, CDR1 SGDLS and CDR2 YYNGEE. This CDR3 comprises 13 residues. The V end lost 0 bases, the J end lost 5 bases, and 8 bases lay between the germline ends. The CDR3 DNA reads as TGTGCCAGCAGCGTAGTTTCGGGGACTGAAGCTTTCTTT. It encodes CASSVVSGTEAFF.

This chain links TRBV19 with TRBJ2-1, with 9 nucleotides matching TRBD2. Germline V lookup: CDR1 LNHDA, CDR2 SQIVND (reference sequence). There are 14 residues in the CDR3. Trimming removed 7 bases from V and 7 bases from J; junction bases left unmatched: 8. DNA for the CDR3: TGTGCCAGTAATGAGCGGGGGGCCATGAATGAGCAGTTCTTC. It yields the protein CASNERGAMNEQFF.

The chain carries TRBV5-4 and TRBJ2-1; 10 nucleotides match TRBD2. The CDR3 runs to 16 residues. J was trimmed by 9 bases and V by 5 bases; bases with no gene match: 14. From germline, CDR1 is SGHNT and CDR2 YYREEE (reference sequence). The CDR3 spells CASSASTGLAWSEQFF. CDR3 sequence (DNA): TGTGCCAGCAGTGCCTCTACGGGACTAGCGTGGAGTGAGCAGTTCTTC.

The V and J genes are TRBV10-1 and TRBJ1-2; TRBD1 aligns across 8 bases. The V gene's germline CDR1 is WNHNN and CDR2 SYGVQD (reference sequence). The V and J ends lost 6 bases and 6 bases, in that order; junction bases with no gene match: 6. CDR3 length: 13 amino acids. CDR3 sequence (DNA): TGCGCCAGCAGCCCAGACAGGGGCGATGGCTACACCTTC. Translating gives CASSPDRGDGYTF.

The chain carries TRBV5-1 and TRBJ1-2; TRBD1 matches 12 bases. V dropped 4 bases and J dropped 6; count of bases not matched to a gene: 7. The germline CDR1 and CDR2 sequences are SGHRS and YFSETQ. The CDR3 extends over 15 amino acids. The CDR3 region is CASSVRDRGRDGYTF. The CDR3 DNA reads TGCGCCAGCAGCGTCCGGGACAGGGGGCGAGATGGCTACACCTTC.

A few counts support this clone. Different DNA sequences within this sample yield the same CDR3. V usage is TRBV19 and J usage is TRBJ1-5; perhaps TRBD1 as D (5 bases). V lost 5 bases and J 0 bases, leaving 11 bases between the germline ends. This CDR3 is built from 15 residues. Germline CDR1 is LNHDA and CDR2 is SQIVND (reference sequence). DNA for the CDR3: TGTGCCAGTAGTCAGGGCCTCTATAGCAATCAGCCCCAGCATTTT. Amino acid sequence: CASSQGLYSNQPQHF. Full variable domain (remainder filled in from reference TRBV19 and TRBJ1-5): DGGITQSPKYLFRKEGQNVTLSCEQNLNHDAMYWYRQDPGQGLRLIYYSQIVNDFQKGDIAEGYSVSREKKESFPLTVTSAQKNPTAFYLCASSQGLYSNQPQHFGDGTRLSIL.

DNA for the CDR3: TGTGCCAGCAGAGGGACAGCCTTTAGTGGCTACACCTTC. This translates into CASRGTAFSGYTF. The rearrangement links TRBV6-5 to TRBJ1-2; TRBD1 matches at 7 bases. J was trimmed by 7 bases and V by 6 bases; bases with no gene match: 8. The CDR3 has 13 residues. Per the germline V gene, CDR1 is MNHEY and CDR2 is SVGAGI.

The rearrangement links TRBV9 to TRBJ1-5; 7 bases are a match to TRBD1. CDR3 size: 15 residues. Trimming removed 3 bases from V and 4 bases from J; junction bases left unmatched: 7. Germline values: CDR1 SGDLS, CDR2 YYNGEE. The CDR3 loop reads CASSDRDSPNQPQHF. The CDR3 DNA follows: TGTGCCAGCAGCGACCGGGACAGCCCTAATCAGCCCCAGCATTTT.

The rearrangement links TRBV6-6 to TRBJ1-2, with 9 positions matching TRBD1. The trim removed 7 bases at V and 7 bases at J, leaving 7 bases unmatched. Germline V gene sequence: CDR1 MNHNY, CDR2 SVGAGI (reference sequence). The CDR3 contains 13 residues. Here the CDR3 DNA reads TGTGCCAGCACTCTACAGGGGGCGCTTGGCTACACCTTC. Its translation: CASTLQGALGYTF.

This clone was seen many times. The chain links TRBV10-1 to TRBJ2-7; possible D gene TRBD2, 6 bases. The V end was cut by 2 bases, the J end by 8 bases, with 10 bases between. This CDR3 spans 12 amino acids. Germline V gene sequence: CDR1 WNHNN, CDR2 SYGVQD (reference sequence). The CDR3: CASSELGGKQYF. The CDR3 DNA follows: TGCGCCAGCAGTGAGCTGGGGGGAAAGCAGTACTTC.

This clone came up a few times. This rearrangement joins TRBV3-1 (or the pseudogene TRBV3-2) to TRBJ2-1; TRBD1 might be the D (5 bases). The CDR3 has 14 amino acids. Trimming shortened V by 0 bases and J by 10 bases, and 13 bases separated the two germline ends. The germline V gene encodes CDR1 LGHDT and CDR2 YNNKEL (reference sequence). The CDR3 nucleotides read TGTGCCAGCAGCCAAGAGGGGCTAGTGAGGGAGCAGTTCTTC. The encoded protein is CASSQEGLVREQFF.